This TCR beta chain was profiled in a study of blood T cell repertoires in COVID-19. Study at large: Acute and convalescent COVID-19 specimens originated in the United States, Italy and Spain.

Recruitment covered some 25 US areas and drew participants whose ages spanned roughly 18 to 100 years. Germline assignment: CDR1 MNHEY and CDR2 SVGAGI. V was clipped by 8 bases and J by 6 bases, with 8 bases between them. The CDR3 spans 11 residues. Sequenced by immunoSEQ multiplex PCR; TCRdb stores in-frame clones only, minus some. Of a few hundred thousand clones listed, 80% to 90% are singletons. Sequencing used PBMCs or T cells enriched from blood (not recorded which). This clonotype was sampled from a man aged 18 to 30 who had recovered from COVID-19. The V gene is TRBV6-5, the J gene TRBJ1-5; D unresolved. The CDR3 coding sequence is TGTGCCAGCGGCCGTATTCAGCCCCAGCATTTT. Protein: CASGRIQPQHF.